This entry lists 24 T cell receptor beta chains sequenced from one sample in a study of T cell clonotyping in hematopoietic cell transplantation. Using immunoSEQ multiplex PCR, the repertoire was profiled, and TCRdb retains in-frame clones only, with some absent. The table includes more than 12,000 clones, 94% detected once. Material: PBMCs, obtained 30 days after allogeneic stem cell transplant. These TCRs come from a male patient between 55 and 70 years old who had an allogeneic stem cell transplant from an unrelated donor, so the T cells may come from the graft donor. Some clones in this sample may be carry-over from other donors' samples.

The J gene is TRBJ1-2, the V gene TRBV13, with 7 bases that match TRBD1. This CDR3 region has 14 residues. V shed 3 bases and J 2 bases; nucleotides not matched to a gene: 3. Looked up from germline, CDR1 is PRHDT and CDR2 is FYEKMQ (reference sequence). The CDR3 is CASSLGQTNYGYTF. Written as DNA, the CDR3 is TGTGCCAGCAGCTTGGGACAGACCAACTATGGCTACACCTTC.

This rearrangement joins TRBV10-3 to TRBJ1-1; weak D call: TRBD1 (5 bases). The V end was cut by 6 bases, the J end by 1 base, with 9 bases between. Germline loops: CDR1 ENHRY, CDR2 SYGVKD. The CDR3 is made up of 13 amino acids. The CDR3 here is CAIRTTENTEAFF. The CDR3 nucleotides are TGTGCCATCAGGACGACAGAGAACACTGAAGCTTTCTTT.

This clone has a single count. V and J are TRBV7-2 and TRBJ2-7; D may be TRBD1 (5 bases). Germline CDR1 SGHTA, CDR2 FQGNSA. The CDR3 is 14 residues long. V lost 7 bases to trimming and J lost 0 bases, with 13 bases between them. CDR3 region: CASTITGSSYEQYF. The CDR3 DNA reads as TGTGCCAGCACCATAACAGGTTCCTCCTACGAGCAGTACTTC.

This chain links TRBV4-2 with TRBJ1-2, with D unclear. The V and J ends lost 4 bases and 5 bases respectively, with 11 bases between them. Germline V gene data show CDR1 as LGHNA and CDR2 as YNFKEQ. The CDR3 has 13 amino acids. The CDR3 region has the DNA TGTGCCAGCAGCCGGGAAGGCGGGTATGGCTACACCTTC. Protein sequence: CASSREGGYGYTF.

A word on this clone: Other DNA sequences in the sample encode the same CDR3. The chain recombines TRBV11-1 with TRBJ1-4, with D unresolved. CDR1 and CDR2 (germline): SGHAT, FQDESV (reference sequence). V was clipped by 1 base and J by 8 bases, with 8 bases between them. The CDR3 is made up of 13 amino acids. CDR3 nucleotide sequence: TGTGCCAGCAGCTTAGGACGGGCAGAAAAACTGTTTTTT. It yields the protein CASSLGRAEKLFF. The complete variable domain, with remaining parts taken from reference TRBV11-1 and TRBJ1-4, reads EAEVAQSPRYKITEKSQAVAFWCDPISGHATLYWYRQILGQGPELLVQFQDESVVDDSQLPKDRFSAERLKGVDSTLKIQPAELGDSAMYLCASSLGRAEKLFFGSGTQLSVL.

The genes are TRBV10-3 and TRBJ1-2, with D uncertain. The V gene's germline CDR1 is ENHRY and CDR2 SYGVKD. Trimming stripped 0 bases from V and 4 bases from J, with 12 bases between. The CDR3 runs 15 residues. This chain's CDR3 is CAISESTRRGYGYTF. CDR3 sequence (DNA): TGTGCCATCAGTGAGTCGACCAGGCGAGGCTATGGCTACACCTTC.

This clone has a single count. This chain uses TRBV14 with TRBJ1-2; 8 bases agree with TRBD1. The CDR3 spans 13 residues. V shed 4 bases, J shed 6 bases, and the junction held 4 bases outside the gene matches. CDR1 SGHDN and CDR2 FVKESK come from the germline V gene. The CDR3 reads CASSRSQGDGYTF. CDR3 DNA sequence: TGTGCCAGCAGCCGATCACAGGGGGATGGCTACACCTTC.

This clone has just one count. J is TRBJ2-1 and V is TRBV6-5; 13 bases agree with TRBD2. V lost 6 bases to trimming and J lost 9 bases; unmatched junction nucleotides: 8. The CDR3 runs to 15 residues. Germline V gene sequence: CDR1 MNHEY, CDR2 SVGAGI. The DNA of the CDR3 is TGTGCCAGCAGCAAACTAGCGGGGGGGCTCCGTGAGCAGTTCTTC. Amino acid sequence: CASSKLAGGLREQFF.

Comments on this clone: At one end the junction does not follow the germline gene, possibly because of a read error. The rearrangement joins TRBV7-7 to TRBJ1-4, with D possibly TRBD1 on 6 matching bases. This CDR3 has 15 amino acids. The V gene's germline CDR1 is SSHAT and CDR2 FNYEAQ (reference sequence). The CDR3 DNA follows: TGTGCTAGCAGCAACGGACAGCACGGGGACGAAAAACTGTTTTTT. This gives the protein CASSNGQHGDEKLFF.

The chain joins TRBV25-1 to TRBJ1-5, with 7 positions matching TRBD1. CDR3 length: 17 amino acids. The ends lost 3 bases at V and 3 bases at J; junction bases unmatched: 11. Germline CDR1 MGHDK, CDR2 SYGVNS. Written as DNA, the CDR3 is TGTGCCAGCAGTGATCATTCCGGGACAGTGACCAATCAGCCCCAGCATTTT. Protein: CASSDHSGTVTNQPQHF.

The chain joins TRBV7-2 to TRBJ1-2, with a weak D call TRBD1 (5 bases). Germline V gives CDR1 SGHTA, CDR2 FQGNSA. The CDR3 has 12 amino acids. V lost 5 bases to trimming and J lost 8 bases, with 12 bases between them. In nucleotides, the CDR3 is TGTGCCAGCAGCCCGGTTGGGGACGGCTACACCTTC. The encoded protein is CASSPVGDGYTF.

The chain links TRBV7-3 to TRBJ2-3, with TRBD2 identical over 7 bases. V lost 1 base, J lost 2 bases, and 3 bases stayed unmatched. Looked up from germline, CDR1 is SGHTA and CDR2 is FQGTGA. The CDR3 spans 15 residues. CDR3 in amino acids: CASSLSAGDTDTQYF. The CDR3 bases are TGTGCCAGCAGCTTAAGTGCGGGAGACACAGATACGCAGTATTTT.

Written as DNA, the CDR3 is TGTGCCAGCAGTGGGGACAGGGGGGAACAGTACTTC. This translates into CASSGDRGEQYF. The rearrangement uses TRBV2 and TRBJ2-7; 11 nucleotides match TRBD1. CDR1 is SNHLY, CDR2 FYNNEI, per germline. The V segment lost 4 bases and the J segment 10 bases; nucleotides outside the gene matches: 3. The CDR3 length is 12 residues.

The chain has TRBV6-5 and TRBJ2-7, with TRBD2 as a possible D gene (5 bases). The V gene lost 9 bases and the J gene lost 4 bases, with 22 bases spanning the gap. Germline V lookup: CDR1 MNHEY, CDR2 SVGAGI. The CDR3 sequence is 15 residues long. The DNA of the CDR3 is TGTGCCAGGTCCTTGGAGGAACCGCAGAGATACGAGCAGTACTTC. Translation gives CARSLEEPQRYEQYF.

This clone was found a few times. V and J are TRBV19 and TRBJ2-3; 10 nucleotides align to TRBD2. The V gene's germline CDR1 is LNHDA and CDR2 SQIVND (reference sequence). V lost 3 bases and J lost 4; bases outside the gene matches: 7. CDR3 length equals 16 residues. The CDR3 region has the DNA TGTGCCAGTAGTATCGCGAGCGGGGGGGCCCCAGATACGCAGTATTTT. This encodes CASSIASGGAPDTQYF.

The J gene is TRBJ2-3, the V gene TRBV29-1; 11 nucleotides match TRBD2. Germline-derived CDR1 and CDR2 are SQVTM and ANQGSEA. The CDR3 is 14 amino acids. V shed 3 bases and J 5 bases; nucleotides not matched to a gene: 4. The CDR3 region has the DNA TGCAGCGTTGATACTAGCGGGGGTGGAGATACGCAGTATTTT. Encoded protein: CSVDTSGGGDTQYF.

The chain recombines TRBV6-5 with TRBJ2-3; TRBD2 matches 9 bases. There are 16 residues in the CDR3. After removal of 2 bases from V and 4 bases from J, the junction contained 7 bases not matched to a gene. CDR1 is MNHEY, CDR2 SVGAGI, per germline. The CDR3 here is CASSYGGGGASDTQYF. The CDR3 nucleotides are TGTGCCAGCAGTTACGGCGGCGGGGGGGCTTCAGATACGCAGTATTTT.

CDR3 coding DNA: TGTGCCAGTAGTATTAGGGAGAGGCATGGGGCCCACGGCTCCTACAATGAGCAGTTCTTC. This gives the protein CASSIRERHGAHGSYNEQFF. The chain has TRBV19 and TRBJ2-1, with D possibly called TRBD1 or TRBD2 (5 bases each). The V gene lost 3 bases and the J gene lost 0 bases, with 24 bases spanning the gap. This CDR3 has 20 amino acids. The germline CDR1 and CDR2 sequences are LNHDA and SQIVND (reference sequence).

The gene calls are TRBV5-1 and TRBJ1-2, with 7 bases identical to TRBD1. V lost 0 bases, J lost 4 bases, and 6 bases stayed unmatched. The CDR3 is made up of 15 amino acids. Germline V gene sequence: CDR1 SGHRS, CDR2 YFSETQ. The CDR3: CASSLGWDSLYGYTF. CDR3 DNA: TGCGCCAGCAGCTTGGGCTGGGACAGCCTCTATGGCTACACCTTC.

V gene TRBV14 combines with J gene TRBJ1-2, with TRBD1 identical over 7 bases. The CDR3 covers 16 residues. Germline V gene lookup returns CDR1 SGHDN and CDR2 FVKESK. V lost 2 bases, J lost 3 bases, and 9 bases stayed unmatched. CDR3 DNA sequence: TGTGCCAGCAGCCAAAATCCAGGGGGACAAGACTATGGCTACACCTTC. This encodes CASSQNPGGQDYGYTF.

J is TRBJ2-3 and V is TRBV5-1, with TRBD2 identical over 12 bases. From germline, CDR1 is SGHRS and CDR2 YFSETQ. The CDR3 spans 15 residues. V lost 4 bases to trimming and J lost 4 bases; unmatched junction nucleotides: 4. CDR3 sequence: CASSRTSGTADTQYF. The CDR3 bases are TGCGCCAGCAGCCGGACTAGCGGGACAGCAGATACGCAGTATTTT.

The chain has TRBV5-1 and TRBJ2-3; D remains ambiguous. Germline V lookup: CDR1 SGHRS, CDR2 YFSETQ. The CDR3 has 16 residues. The ends were cut back, 0 bases at V and 0 bases at J, with 11 bases in the middle. The CDR3 bases are TGCGCCAGCAGCTTGGGTGGGAACCCTAGCACAGATACGCAGTATTTT. Translating it yields CASSLGGNPSTDTQYF. Full variable domain (remainder filled in from reference TRBV5-1 and TRBJ2-3): KAGVTQTPRYLIKTRGQQVTLSCSPISGHRSVSWYQQTPGQGLQFLFEYFSETQRNKGNFPGRFSGRQFSNSRSEMNVSTLELGDSALYLCASSLGGNPSTDTQYFGPGTRLTVL.

This sequence joins TRBV6-5 and TRBJ2-7; 8 nucleotides agree with TRBD2. Germline V CDR1 and CDR2: MNHEY, SVGAGI. The CDR3 length is 15 residues. The junction had 10 bases not matched to a gene; V was cut back by 5 bases and J by 4 bases. The CDR3 sequence: CASSTGREGTYEQYF. The DNA of the CDR3 is TGTGCCAGCAGTACCGGGAGGGAGGGAACATACGAGCAGTACTTC.

The chain recombines TRBV6-5 with TRBJ2-2; perhaps TRBD1 as D (6 bases). Germline CDR1 and CDR2: MNHEY and SVGAGI. V lost 2 bases, J lost 4 bases, and 11 bases lay in between. The CDR3 sequence is 15 residues long. The DNA for the CDR3 is TGTGCCAGCAGTTACACAGGGAGTCGCACCGGGGAGCTGTTTTTT. Translated: CASSYTGSRTGELFF.